The present TCR beta chain was sequenced within a study of CD8 T cells in Susac syndrome. A quantity of about 0.5 to 1 ug RNA underwent reverse transcription using random hexamers. The CDR3 of TCR beta was amplified by immunoSEQ multiplex PCR across 54 Vbeta and 13 Jbeta. Via MiXCR, TCRdb re-called the immunoSEQ multiplex PCR reads, giving one row per CDR3 protein. This table has 250,000 to 300,000 distinct CDR3 sequences, 65% to 90% appearing once. Germline V gene lookup returns CDR1 GTSNPN and CDR2 SVGIG (reference sequence). This CDR3 is built from 14 residues. The V end was cut by 0 bases, the J end by 8 bases, with 14 bases between.

The clonotype originates from a human donor with multiple sclerosis. Sequencing used CD8+ T cells from PBMCs. The V call is TRBV30, the J call TRBJ2-1; D is unclear. Here the CDR3 DNA reads TGTGCCTGGAGTGTCGGCCCCGCCGAGGATGAGCAGTTCTTC. Residues: CAWSVGPAEDEQFF.